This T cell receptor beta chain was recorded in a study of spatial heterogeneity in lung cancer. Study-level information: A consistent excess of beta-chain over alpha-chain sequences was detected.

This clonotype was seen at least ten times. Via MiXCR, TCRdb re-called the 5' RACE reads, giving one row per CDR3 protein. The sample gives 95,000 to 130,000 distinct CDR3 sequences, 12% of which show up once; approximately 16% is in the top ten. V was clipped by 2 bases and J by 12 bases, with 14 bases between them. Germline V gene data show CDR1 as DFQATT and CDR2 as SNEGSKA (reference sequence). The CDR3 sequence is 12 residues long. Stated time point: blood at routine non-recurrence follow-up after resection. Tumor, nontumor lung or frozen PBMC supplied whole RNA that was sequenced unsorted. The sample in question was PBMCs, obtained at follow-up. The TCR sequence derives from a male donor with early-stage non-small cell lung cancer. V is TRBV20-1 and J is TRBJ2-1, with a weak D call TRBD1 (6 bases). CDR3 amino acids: CSARPRGPGQFF. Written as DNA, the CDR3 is TGCAGTGCTAGACCCAGGGGCCCCGGGCAGTTCTTC.